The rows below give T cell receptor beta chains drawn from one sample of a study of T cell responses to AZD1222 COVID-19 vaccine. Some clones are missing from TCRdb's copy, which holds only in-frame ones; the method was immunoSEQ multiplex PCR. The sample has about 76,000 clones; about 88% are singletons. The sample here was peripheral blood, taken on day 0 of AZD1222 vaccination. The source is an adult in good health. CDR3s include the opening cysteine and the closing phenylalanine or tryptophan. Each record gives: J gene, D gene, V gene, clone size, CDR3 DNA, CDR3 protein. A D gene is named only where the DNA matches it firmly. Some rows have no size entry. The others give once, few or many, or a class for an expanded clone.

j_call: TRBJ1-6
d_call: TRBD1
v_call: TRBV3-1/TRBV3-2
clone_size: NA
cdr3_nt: TGTGCCAGCACCCCGGGACAGGGAAATTCACCCCTCCACTTT
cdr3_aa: CASTPGQGNSPLHF

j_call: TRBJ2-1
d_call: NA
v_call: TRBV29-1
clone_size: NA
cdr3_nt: TGCAGCGTTGAAGATCGGGCAGGGTCGTTCTTC
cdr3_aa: CSVEDRAGSFF

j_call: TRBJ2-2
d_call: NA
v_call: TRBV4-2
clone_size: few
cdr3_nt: TGTGCCAGCGCTAAGGGGGAGCCGATCACCGGGGAGCTGTTTTTT
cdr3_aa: CASAKGEPITGELFF

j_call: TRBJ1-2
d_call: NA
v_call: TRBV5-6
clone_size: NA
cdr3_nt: TGTGCCAGCAGACCCGGCCACTATGGCTACACCTTC
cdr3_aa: CASRPGHYGYTF

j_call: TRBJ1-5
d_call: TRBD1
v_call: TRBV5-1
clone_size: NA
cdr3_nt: TGCGCCAGCAGCCCGGGCCTCGGACAGGGGGCGCTCGGTCAGCCCCAGCATTTT
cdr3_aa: CASSPGLGQGALGQPQHF

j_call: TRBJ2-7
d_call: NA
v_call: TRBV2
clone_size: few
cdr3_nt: TGTGCCAGCAGTGAAGTGTCTCGTGGAGGCTACGAGCAGTACTTC
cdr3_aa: CASSEVSRGGYEQYF

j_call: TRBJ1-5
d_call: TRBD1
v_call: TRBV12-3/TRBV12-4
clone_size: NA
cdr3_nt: TGTGCCAGCAGGGAGACAGGGGGTCAGCCCCAGCATTTT
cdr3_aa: CASRETGGQPQHF

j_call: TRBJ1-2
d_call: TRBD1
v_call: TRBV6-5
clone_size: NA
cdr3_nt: TGTGCCAGCAGGACGGGACAGGGAGCTAACTATGGCTACACCTTC
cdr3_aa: CASRTGQGANYGYTF

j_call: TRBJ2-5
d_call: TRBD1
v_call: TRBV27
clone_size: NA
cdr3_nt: TGTGCCAGCAGTCACCGGACAGGGGGGAATGTGGAGACCCAGTACTTC
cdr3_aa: CASSHRTGGNVETQYF

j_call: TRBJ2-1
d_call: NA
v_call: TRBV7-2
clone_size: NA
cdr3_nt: TGTGCCAGCAGTCCTAGACGGTACAATGAGCAGTTCTTC
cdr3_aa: CASSPRRYNEQFF

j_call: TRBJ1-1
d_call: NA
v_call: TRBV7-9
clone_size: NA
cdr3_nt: TGTGCCACCCAATCACAGTTGAACACTGAAGCTTTCTTT
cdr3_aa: CATQSQLNTEAFF

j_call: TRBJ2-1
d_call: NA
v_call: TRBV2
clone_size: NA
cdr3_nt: TGTGCCAGCAATCTCGGGAGCTCCTACAATGAGCAGTTCTTC
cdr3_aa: CASNLGSSYNEQFF

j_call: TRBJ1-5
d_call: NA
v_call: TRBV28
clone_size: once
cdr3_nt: TGTGCCAGCGGTACTCGCGGGGTCAATCAGCCCCAGCATTTT
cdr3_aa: CASGTRGVNQPQHF

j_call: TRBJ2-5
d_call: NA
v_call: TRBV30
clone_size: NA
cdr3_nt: TGTGCCTGGAGTGTACGTCGCCAAGAGACCCAGTACTTC
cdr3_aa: CAWSVRRQETQYF

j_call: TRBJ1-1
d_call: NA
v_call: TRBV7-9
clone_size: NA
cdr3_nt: TGTGCCAGCAGCCTGAGCCCTGGGGCTTTCTTT
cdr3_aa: CASSLSPGAFF

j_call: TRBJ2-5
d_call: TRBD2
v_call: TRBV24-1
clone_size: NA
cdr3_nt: TGTGCCACCAGTGACCTCGGACTAGCGGGAGGAAAAGAGACCCAGTACTTC
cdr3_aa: CATSDLGLAGGKETQYF

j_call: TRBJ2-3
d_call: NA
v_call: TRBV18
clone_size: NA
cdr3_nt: TGTGCCAGCTCACCACAGGCGAGCACAGATACGCAGTATTTT
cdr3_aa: CASSPQASTDTQYF

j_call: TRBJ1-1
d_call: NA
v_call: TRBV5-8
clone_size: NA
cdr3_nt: TGTGCCAGCAGCTGGGGCCGGGGGAACACTGAAGCTTTCTTT
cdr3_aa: CASSWGRGNTEAFF

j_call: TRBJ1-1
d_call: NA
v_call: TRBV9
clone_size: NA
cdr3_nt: TGTGCCAGCAGCGCACCAGGGACAGAAGCTTTCTTT
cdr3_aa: CASSAPGTEAFF

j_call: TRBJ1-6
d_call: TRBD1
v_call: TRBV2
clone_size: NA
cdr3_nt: TGTGCCAGCAGCGGACAGGGGAGCTCACCCCTCCACTTT
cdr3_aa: CASSGQGSSPLHF

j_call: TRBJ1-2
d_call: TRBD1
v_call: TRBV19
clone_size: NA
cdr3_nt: TGTGCCAGTAGTAGAGACCGGGACAGCAATGGCTACACCTTC
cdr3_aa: CASSRDRDSNGYTF

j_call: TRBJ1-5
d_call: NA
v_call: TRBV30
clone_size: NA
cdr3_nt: TGTGCCTGGAGTGGTAGGGCCGATCAGCCCCAGCATTTT
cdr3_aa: CAWSGRADQPQHF

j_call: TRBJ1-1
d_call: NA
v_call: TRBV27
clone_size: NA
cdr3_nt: TGTGCCAGCAGTTTGAGGATGGGGGGCACTGAAGCTTTCTTT
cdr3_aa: CASSLRMGGTEAFF

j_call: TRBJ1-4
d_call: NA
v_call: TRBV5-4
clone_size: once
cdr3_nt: TGTGCCAGCAGCCCGGAAGGCCCACGGAATGAAAAACTGTTTTTT
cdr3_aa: CASSPEGPRNEKLFF

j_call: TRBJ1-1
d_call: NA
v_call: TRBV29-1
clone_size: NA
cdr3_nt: TGCAGCGTTCCCCTGGACAGCCTGAACACTGAAGCTTTCTTT
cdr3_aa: CSVPLDSLNTEAFF

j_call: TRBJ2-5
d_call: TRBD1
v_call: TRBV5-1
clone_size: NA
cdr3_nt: TGCGCCAGCAGCCGGGACAGACACCAAGAGACCCAGTACTTC
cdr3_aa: CASSRDRHQETQYF

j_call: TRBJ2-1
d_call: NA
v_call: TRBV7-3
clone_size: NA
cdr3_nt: TGTGCCAGCAGCTTTGGACGAAATGAGCAGTTCTTC
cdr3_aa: CASSFGRNEQFF

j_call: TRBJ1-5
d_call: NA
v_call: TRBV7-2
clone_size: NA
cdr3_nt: TGTGCCAGCAGCCTACAGGGCAGGCTGACGGCCCAGCATTTT
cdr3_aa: CASSLQGRLTAQHF

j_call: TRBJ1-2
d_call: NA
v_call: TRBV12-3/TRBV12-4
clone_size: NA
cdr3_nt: TGTGCCAGCACCGACAGGCAACGCTATGGCTACACCTTC
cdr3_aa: CASTDRQRYGYTF

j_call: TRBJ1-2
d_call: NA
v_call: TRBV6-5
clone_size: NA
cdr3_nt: TGTGCCAGCAGTTACAAAGCTAACTATGGCTACACCTTC
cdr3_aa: CASSYKANYGYTF

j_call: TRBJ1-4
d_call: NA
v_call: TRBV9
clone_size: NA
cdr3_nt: TGTGCCAGCAGCGTAGGGGGGAGTGATGAAAAACTGTTTTTT
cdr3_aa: CASSVGGSDEKLFF

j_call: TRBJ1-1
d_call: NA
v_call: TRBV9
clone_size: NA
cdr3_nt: TGTGCCAGCGGTTCACTGTCTGAAGCTTTCTTT
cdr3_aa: CASGSLSEAFF

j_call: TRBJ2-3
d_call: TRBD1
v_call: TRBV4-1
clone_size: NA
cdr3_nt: TGCGCCAGCAGCCAAGTGGGACAGGGGGCAGATACGCAGTATTTT
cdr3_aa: CASSQVGQGADTQYF

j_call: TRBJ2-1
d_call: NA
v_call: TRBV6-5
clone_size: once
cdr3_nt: TGTGCCGCACTCCGGGACAACCAAAGGACTGAGCAGTTCTTC
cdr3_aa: CAALRDNQRTEQFF

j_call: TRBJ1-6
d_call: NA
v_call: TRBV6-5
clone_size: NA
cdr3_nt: TGTGCCAGCGCCCCCCGGGGCCCCTATAATTCACCCCTCCACTTT
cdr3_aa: CASAPRGPYNSPLHF

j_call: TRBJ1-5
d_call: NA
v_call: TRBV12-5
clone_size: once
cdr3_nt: TGTGCTAGTGGTTCTCGGGACATCAATCAGCCCCAGCATTTT
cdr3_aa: CASGSRDINQPQHF

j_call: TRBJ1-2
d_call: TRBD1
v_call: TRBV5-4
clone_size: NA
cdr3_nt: TGTGCCAGCACACCAGGGGGTAAAAACTATGGCTACACCTTC
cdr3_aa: CASTPGGKNYGYTF

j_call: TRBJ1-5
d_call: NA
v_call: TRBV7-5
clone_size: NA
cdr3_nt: TGTGCCAGAAGTCCGACAGGGGATGGAAATCAGCCCCAGCATTTT
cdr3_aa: CARSPTGDGNQPQHF

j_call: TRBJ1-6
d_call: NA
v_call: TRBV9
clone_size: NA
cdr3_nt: TGTGCCAGCAGCGTAGCGATGATTAATTCACCCCTCCACTTT
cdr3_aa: CASSVAMINSPLHF

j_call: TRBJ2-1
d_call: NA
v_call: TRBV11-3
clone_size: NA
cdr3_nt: TGTGCCAGCAGCTTAGCGGGTGGGACCGAGCAGTTCTTC
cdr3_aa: CASSLAGGTEQFF

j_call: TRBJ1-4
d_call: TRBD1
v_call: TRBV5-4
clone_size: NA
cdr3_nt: TGTGCCAGCAGCTCGGGGGCCGGGACAGGGCCCTTTTCTAATGAAAAACTGTTTTTT
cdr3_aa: CASSSGAGTGPFSNEKLFF

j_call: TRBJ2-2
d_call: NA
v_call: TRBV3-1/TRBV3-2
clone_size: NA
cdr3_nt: TGTGCCAGCAGCCAATTACGGAACACCGGGGAGCTGTTTTTT
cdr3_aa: CASSQLRNTGELFF

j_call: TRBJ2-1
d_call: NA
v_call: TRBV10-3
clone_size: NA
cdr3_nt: TGTGCCATCAGTGAGTCGGGTAGAGGTGATAACAATGAGCAGTTCTTC
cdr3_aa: CAISESGRGDNNEQFF